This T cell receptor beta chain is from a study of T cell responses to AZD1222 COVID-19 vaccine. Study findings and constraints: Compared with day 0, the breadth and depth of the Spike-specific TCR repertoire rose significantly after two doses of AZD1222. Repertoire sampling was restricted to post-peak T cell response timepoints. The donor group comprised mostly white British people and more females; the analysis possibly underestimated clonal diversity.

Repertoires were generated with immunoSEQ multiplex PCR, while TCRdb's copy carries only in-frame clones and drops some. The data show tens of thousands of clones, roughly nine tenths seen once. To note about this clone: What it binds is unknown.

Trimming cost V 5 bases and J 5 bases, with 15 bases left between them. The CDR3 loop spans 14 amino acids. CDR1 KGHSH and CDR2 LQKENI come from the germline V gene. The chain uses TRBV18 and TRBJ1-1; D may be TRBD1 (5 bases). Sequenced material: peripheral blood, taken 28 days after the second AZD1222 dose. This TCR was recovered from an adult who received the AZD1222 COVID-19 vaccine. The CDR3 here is CASSGRTLETEAFF. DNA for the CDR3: TGTGCCAGCTCAGGTCGGACACTCGAAACTGAAGCTTTCTTT.